This TCR beta chain came from a study of blood T cell repertoires in COVID-19. The CDR3 consists of 13 residues. V lost 6 bases and J lost 2, with 8 bases in between. The germline CDR1 and CDR2 sequences are LNHDA and SQIVND (reference sequence). Generated by immunoSEQ multiplex PCR, the TCRdb table keeps only in-frame clones and is missing some. This table has some 120,000 clones, more than 85% appearing once. The specimen sequenced was peripheral blood. The source is a man aged 50 or older with COVID-19, enrolled during active disease. This chain links TRBV19 with TRBJ2-1; D ambiguous. CDR3 sequence: CASSWSTYNEQFF. In DNA form, the CDR3 reads TGTGCCAGTAGCTGGAGTACCTACAATGAGCAGTTCTTC.